This T cell receptor (beta chain) was observed in a study of T cell repertoires in ileal Crohn's disease. At the level of the study: Surgery for a complication: stricturing in approximately 60%, penetrating in about 40%. About half of patients got postoperative therapy: roughly 12 thiopurines, over 15 anti-TNF.

On this clone itself: The antigen is unknown.

Study-wide results and caveats: Every patient over 26.8% clonality showed endoscopic recurrence.

Each sample's TCRB immunosequencing used roughly 500 nanograms of biopsy DNA. Sequenced by immunoSEQ multiplex PCR; TCRdb stores in-frame clones only, minus some. Of around 8,000 clones listed, around 77% are singletons. The germline V gene has CDR1 SQVTM and CDR2 ANQGSEA. V lost 5 bases, J lost 3 bases, and 8 bases lay in between. The CDR3 covers 12 residues. The chain couples TRBV29-1 to TRBJ2-1; weak D call: TRBD2 (5 bases). The material sequenced was ileal tissue. The clonotype originates from an adult with Crohn's disease. The DNA for the CDR3 is TGCAGCGTTCCTGGAGGCTACAATGAGCAGTTCTTC. Its protein is CSVPGGYNEQFF.